The sequence of this T cell receptor beta chain was determined in a study of T cells expressing NK-cell markers. Study-wide context: HCMV seropositivity characterized most of the eight sequenced donors, and seronegativity one.

The CDR3 contains 15 residues. Germline V gene data show CDR1 as MGHRA and CDR2 as YSYEKL. TCRdb re-called the 5' RACE reads; one entry per CDR3 protein, DNA not given. The sample table includes 400,000 or so distinct CDR3 sequences. The rearrangement uses TRBV4-1 and TRBJ2-1; TCRdb selects TRBD2, and the lack of DNA leaves this call unchecked. Sequencing used blood T cells: a sorted CD56 or NKG2C T cell subset, CD4+ or CD8+ T cells, or bulk PBMC T cells (not recorded which). The origin of this receptor is a woman between 45 and 65 years old in good health. This CDR3 reads CASSHLAGTYNEQFF.